This T cell receptor (beta chain) is drawn from a study of early T cells in non-severe SARS-CoV-2 infection. The table lists this clonotype with many counts. This CDR3 contains 16 residues. V was clipped by 5 bases and J by 4 bases, with 19 bases between them. CDR1 and CDR2 (germline): SGHRS, YFSETQ. TCRdb redid the calling of the 5' RACE reads with MiXCR, one entry per CDR3 protein. The data hold about 70,000 distinct CDR3 sequences, with roughly 15% observed a single time. The rearrangement uses TRBV5-1 and TRBJ2-1; D perhaps matches TRBD1 (6 bases). Specimen: whole blood, collected at baseline. The TCR originated in an adult who was a healthcare worker with PCR-confirmed SARS-CoV-2 infection or an uninfected control (not recorded which). The CDR3 sequence: CASRFGGPLPYNEQFF. The CDR3 DNA sequence: TGCGCCAGCAGATTTGGGGGCCCTCTCCCTTACAATGAGCAGTTCTTC.